This T cell receptor (beta chain) was captured by sequencing in a study of cytomegalovirus exposure and HLA in healthy donors. General study results and limits: A likely sequencing artifact accounted for one observed cluster of highly shared sequence variants. One variant, a missense change in DCLRE1C, was linked in a later analysis to TCR beta V- and J-gene trimming.

Regarding donors, all were healthy bone marrow donors. The PCR used 60 Vbeta and 13 Jbeta primers. TCRdb's copy holds only in-frame clones and misses some; the assay was immunoSEQ multiplex PCR. The sample has 90,000 to 150,000 clones, about 79% seen once. Concerning this clone: What it binds is not known.

Germline V gene lookup returns CDR1 SQVTM and CDR2 ANQGSEA. There are 13 residues in the CDR3. Trimming took off 4 bases at V and 4 bases at J, with 13 bases between the two ends. The rearrangement joins TRBV29-1 to TRBJ1-1; tentatively, D is TRBD1 (5 bases). This TCR came from a human donor in good health. Material: PBMCs. CDR3 sequence reads: CSVGGTGFTEAFF. CDR3 nucleotide sequence: TGCAGCGTTGGGGGAACAGGCTTCACTGAAGCTTTCTTT.